Following are 24 T cell receptor beta chains from one sample sequenced in a study of blood T cells in healthy people across ages. Using a J-beta primer mix together with a sample-barcoded 5' primer, a second PCR was run for roughly 6 to 12 cycles. TCRdb called the 5' RACE reads again in MiXCR, with one record for every CDR3 protein. Of some 710,000 distinct CDR3 sequences listed, roughly 20% were seen once; the top ten hold less than 25%. The specimen sequenced was blood. These receptors were taken from a man between 65 and 85 years old in good health.

The rearrangement joins TRBV6-5 to TRBJ1-2; 8 positions match TRBD1. J lost 3 bases, V lost 9 bases, and 3 bases had no gene match. CDR1 is MNHEY, CDR2 SVGAGI, per germline. The CDR3 contains 12 residues. The CDR3 DNA follows: TGTGCCAGTACGGACAGGGACTATGGCTACACCTTC. Protein: CASTDRDYGYTF.

The chain employs TRBV4-3 and TRBJ1-4; D may be TRBD1 (5 bases). V lost 1 base and J lost 8, with 17 bases in between. This CDR3 has 16 residues. Germline CDR1 reads LGHNA; CDR2 reads YSLEER. CDR3 residues: CASSQAGGGGGEKLFF. In DNA form, the CDR3 reads TGCGCCAGCAGCCAAGCTGGTGGGGGGGGTGGAGAAAAACTGTTTTTT.

The gene calls are TRBV20-1 and TRBJ2-7; 10 nucleotides agree with TRBD2. CDR3 size: 15 residues. The V and J ends lost 8 bases and 0 bases, in that order; junction bases with no gene match: 10. In germline, CDR1 is DFQATT, CDR2 SNEGSKA (reference sequence). The CDR3 here is CSPSVAGGHSYEQYF. In nucleotides, the CDR3 is TGCAGTCCCTCTGTAGCGGGGGGCCACTCCTACGAGCAGTACTTC.

This clonotype occurred a few times. At one end, the junction sequence differs from germline, possibly due to a read error. The chain is built from TRBV29-1 and TRBJ2-5, with 7 bases identical to TRBD1. CDR3 length equals 14 residues. CDR1 and CDR2 from the germline V gene are SQVTM and ANQGSEA. The CDR3 DNA is TGCAGCGTTCGTCAGCGAGGGGGCCGTAATGAGCGGTTCTTC. Translating gives CSVRQRGGRNERFF.

The chain recombines TRBV6-6 with TRBJ2-3; D unresolved. This CDR3 comprises 12 residues. CDR1 MNHNY and CDR2 SVGAGI come from the germline V gene (reference sequence). V shed 7 bases and J shed 5 bases, with 10 bases lying between them. DNA of the CDR3: TGTGCCAGCAAATCCGTTGGAGATACGCAGTATTTT. It is translated as CASKSVGDTQYF.

This clonotype was picked up a small number of times. One base away lies a much larger clone, so this may be a sequencing read error. The chain joins TRBV19 to TRBJ2-7, with 8 positions matching TRBD2. The end of the DNA is better explained by TRBJ2-1, so the J call may be wrong. This CDR3 is 13 amino acids long. The V gene's germline CDR1 is LNHDA and CDR2 SQIVND (reference sequence). Here the CDR3 reads CTSSGVTYNEQFF. CDR3 in DNA: TGTACCAGTAGCGGGGTAACCTACAATGAGCAGTTCTTC.

This clonotype was detected only a few times. The rearrangement joins TRBV5-1 to TRBJ2-1; no reliable D call. The DNA end lines up better with TRBJ2-5; the J call may be wrong. The CDR3 is 12 amino acids. Germline values: CDR1 SGHRS, CDR2 YFSETQ. CDR3 in amino acids: CASSSTLETQYF. In nucleotides, the CDR3 is TGCGCCAGCAGCTCCACTTTAGAGACCCAGTACTTC.

Written as DNA, the CDR3 is TGTGCCAGCAGCTTAGCTAGCGGGGCTCTTACAGATACGCAGTATTTT. It is translated as CASSLASGALTDTQYF. J is TRBJ2-3 and V is TRBV7-8, with TRBD2 identical over 8 bases. Germline V gene sequence: CDR1 SGHVS, CDR2 FQNEAQ. This CDR3 has 16 amino acids. J was trimmed by 3 bases and V by 0 bases; bases with no gene match: 5.

The V and J genes are TRBV28 and TRBJ1-1; D uncertain. The CDR3 length is 14 residues. V shed 8 bases and J shed 4 bases, with 17 bases lying between them. CDR1 is MDHEN and CDR2 is SYDVKM in the germline V gene. CDR3 amino acids: CASGRTDMSTEAFF. In nucleotides, the CDR3 is TGTGCCAGCGGACGGACTGATATGAGCACTGAAGCTTTCTTT.

In its sample, this clonotype was seen a few times. This chain connects TRBV6-5 to TRBJ2-3, with TRBD2 as a possible D gene (6 bases). The CDR3 sequence is 14 residues long. Germline V gives CDR1 MNHEY, CDR2 SVGAGI. V was clipped by 5 bases and J by 6 bases, with 15 bases between them. The CDR3 DNA is TGTGCCAGCAGTGATGTCGGGGGTTGGGATACGCAGTATTTT. Translated, it gives CASSDVGGWDTQYF.

The table lists this clonotype with many counts. The chain is built from TRBV7-9 and TRBJ2-1, with D perhaps assigned TRBD1 or TRBD2 (6 bases each). The germline gives CDR1 SEHNR, CDR2 FQNEAQ (reference sequence). CDR3 length: 15 residues. V shed 1 base and J shed 4 bases, with 11 bases lying between them. The CDR3 nucleotides are TGTGCCAGCAGCTTAGTGGGGGGCCCATACAATGAGCAGTTCTTC. Protein sequence: CASSLVGGPYNEQFF.

This clonotype showed up just a few times. The rearrangement links TRBV14 to TRBJ1-2; D unclear. V lost 5 bases, J lost 2 bases, and 9 bases lay in between. CDR1 is SGHDN, CDR2 FVKESK, per germline. The CDR3 contains 13 residues. The CDR3, as DNA: TGTGCCAGCAGCTCGCTAGGGAACTATGGCTACACCTTC. Amino acid sequence: CASSSLGNYGYTF.

Turning to this clonotype: This may be a read error, as it is one base from a much larger clone. The rearrangement links TRBV7-2 to TRBJ2-4; TRBD2 aligns across 7 bases. Germline V gene data show CDR1 as SGHTA and CDR2 as FQGNSA. The CDR3 covers 15 residues. V shed 2 bases and J 3 bases; nucleotides not matched to a gene: 4. CDR3 residues: CASSLLGGGKNIQYF. CDR3 coding DNA: TGTGCCAGCAGCTTACTGGGGGGGGGCAAAAACATTCAGTACTTC.

This clonotype was detected once. The chain recombines TRBV12-3 or TRBV12-4 with TRBJ2-4; 8 bases agree with TRBD1. The CDR3 is made up of 12 amino acids. V shed 6 bases, J shed 9 bases, and the junction held 4 bases outside the gene matches. The CDR3 DNA reads as TGTGCCAGCAGCCCTGGACAGGGCATTCAGTACTTC. Protein sequence: CASSPGQGIQYF.

This chain uses TRBV29-1 with TRBJ2-5; TRBD1 aligns across 7 bases. Per germline, CDR1 SQVTM and CDR2 ANQGSEA. The CDR3 consists of 15 residues. The junction had 12 bases not matched to a gene; V was cut back by 3 bases and J by 5 bases. CDR3 DNA: TGCAGCGTTGATGCCCTAGGACAGGTTGGGGAGACCCAGTACTTC. It specifies CSVDALGQVGETQYF.

This clonotype was seen ten or more times. This chain connects TRBV29-1 to TRBJ1-2; 7 nucleotides line up with TRBD1. The CDR3 length is 11 residues. CDR1 is SQVTM, CDR2 ANQGSEA, per germline. The CDR3 bases are TGCAGGTGGCAGGGGGACTATGGCTACACCTTC. Its translation is CRWQGDYGYTF.

This clonotype has more than one count but fewer than ten. This chain uses TRBV6-1 with TRBJ1-1; TRBD1 matches at 8 bases. Germline V lookup: CDR1 MNHNS, CDR2 SASEGT. The CDR3 has 15 residues. Germline trimming cut 5 bases from V and 1 base from J; bases unmatched to any gene: 6. The CDR3 DNA is TGTGCCAGCAGTTCCTCCGGGACAGGGAACACTGAAGCTTTCTTT. As protein: CASSSSGTGNTEAFF.

This clonotype has only a few counts. CDR3 DNA sequence: TGTGCCAGCAGCCAAGGGACTAGCCTCCTCGAAGTCCAGTACTTC. Protein sequence: CASSQGTSLLEVQYF. V is TRBV4-2 and J is TRBJ2-1; the match to TRBD2 covers 8 bases. The last part of the DNA fits TRBJ2-5 better; the J call may be wrong. Germline V lookup: CDR1 LGHNA, CDR2 YNFKEQ. The CDR3 has 15 amino acids.

This rearrangement joins TRBV29-1 to TRBJ2-1; D not resolved. The J call is doubtful: the DNA matches TRBJ2-7 better. The V gene's germline CDR1 is SQVTM and CDR2 ANQGSEA. The CDR3 has 12 amino acids. In DNA form, the CDR3 reads TGCAGCGAATTGGGCTCGACCGGGGAGCAGTACTTC. As protein: CSELGSTGEQYF.

The V call is TRBV3-1, the J call TRBJ2-4; the match to TRBD1 covers 10 bases. V lost 5 bases, J lost 7 bases, and 5 bases stayed unmatched. The CDR3 extends over 14 amino acids. Germline lookup yields CDR1 LGHDT and CDR2 YNNKEL (reference sequence). DNA for the CDR3: TGTGCCAGCAGCTCTGGGGGACAGGGGAACATTCAGTACTTC. Its protein is CASSSGGQGNIQYF.

This chain uses TRBV4-3 with TRBJ1-1; possibly TRBD1 for D (5 bases). Looked up from germline, CDR1 is LGHNA and CDR2 is YSLEER. The CDR3 has 13 residues. With 0 bases removed from V and 10 bases from J, the gap between germline ends came to 12 bases. The CDR3 DNA is TGCGCCAGCAGCCAAGATCGGGGGTGGATAGCTTTCTTT. Translated: CASSQDRGWIAFF.

This clonotype was detected only a few times. The J gene is TRBJ2-5, the V gene TRBV29-1; D is undetermined. CDR3 length: 11 residues. Trimming left V 6 bases short and J 5 bases short, with 10 bases between. The germline V gene encodes CDR1 SQVTM and CDR2 ANQGSEA. The CDR3 DNA reads TGCAGCGTCGGAGAATCGGAGACCCAGTACTTC. Translating gives CSVGESETQYF.

The chain carries TRBV28 and TRBJ1-2; D perhaps matches TRBD1 (6 bases). Trimming removed 8 bases from V and 2 bases from J, with 18 bases in between. CDR1 and CDR2 (germline): MDHEN, SYDVKM. The CDR3 has 15 amino acids. CDR3 DNA: TGTGCCAGCCTCCCGGGGGGGGCCTTCAACTATGGCTACACCTTC. This encodes CASLPGGAFNYGYTF.

This sequence joins TRBV3-1 and TRBJ2-1; TRBD2 aligns across 9 bases. The trim removed 4 bases at V and 7 bases at J, leaving 14 bases unmatched. The CDR3 runs to 17 residues. The germline gives CDR1 LGHDT, CDR2 YNNKEL (reference sequence). CDR3 sequence (DNA): TGTGCCAGCAGCCGGACCCCGAGCGGGAGGTGGTTAAATGAGCAGTTCTTC. Encoded protein: CASSRTPSGRWLNEQFF.